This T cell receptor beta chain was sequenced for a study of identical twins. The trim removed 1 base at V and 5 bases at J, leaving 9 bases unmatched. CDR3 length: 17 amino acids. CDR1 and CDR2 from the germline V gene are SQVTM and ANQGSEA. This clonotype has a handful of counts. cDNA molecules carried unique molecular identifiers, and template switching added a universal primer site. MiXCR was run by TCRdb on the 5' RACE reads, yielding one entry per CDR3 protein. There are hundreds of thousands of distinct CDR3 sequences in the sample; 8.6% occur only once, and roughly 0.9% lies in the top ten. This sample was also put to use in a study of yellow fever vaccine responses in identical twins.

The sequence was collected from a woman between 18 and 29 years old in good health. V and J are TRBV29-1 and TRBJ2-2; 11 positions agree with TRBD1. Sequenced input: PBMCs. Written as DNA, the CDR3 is TGCAGCGTTGAAGGGGAGACCGGGACAGGGGGAACCGGGGAGCTGTTTTTT. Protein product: CSVEGETGTGGTGELFF.